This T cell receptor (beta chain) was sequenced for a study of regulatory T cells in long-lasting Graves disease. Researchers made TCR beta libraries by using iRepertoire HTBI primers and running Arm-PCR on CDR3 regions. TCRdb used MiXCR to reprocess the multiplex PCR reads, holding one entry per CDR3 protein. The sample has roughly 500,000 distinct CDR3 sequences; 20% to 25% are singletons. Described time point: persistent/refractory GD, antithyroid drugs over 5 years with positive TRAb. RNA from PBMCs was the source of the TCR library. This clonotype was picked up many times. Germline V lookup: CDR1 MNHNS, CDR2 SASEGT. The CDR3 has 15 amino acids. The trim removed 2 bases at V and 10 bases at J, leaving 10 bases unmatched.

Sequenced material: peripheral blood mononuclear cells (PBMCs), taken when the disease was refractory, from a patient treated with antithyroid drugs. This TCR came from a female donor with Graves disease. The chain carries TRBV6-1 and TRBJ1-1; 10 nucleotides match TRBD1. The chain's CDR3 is CASSEMGGTGETAFF. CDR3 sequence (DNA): TGTGCCAGCAGTGAAATGGGCGGGACAGGGGAGACAGCTTTCTTT.